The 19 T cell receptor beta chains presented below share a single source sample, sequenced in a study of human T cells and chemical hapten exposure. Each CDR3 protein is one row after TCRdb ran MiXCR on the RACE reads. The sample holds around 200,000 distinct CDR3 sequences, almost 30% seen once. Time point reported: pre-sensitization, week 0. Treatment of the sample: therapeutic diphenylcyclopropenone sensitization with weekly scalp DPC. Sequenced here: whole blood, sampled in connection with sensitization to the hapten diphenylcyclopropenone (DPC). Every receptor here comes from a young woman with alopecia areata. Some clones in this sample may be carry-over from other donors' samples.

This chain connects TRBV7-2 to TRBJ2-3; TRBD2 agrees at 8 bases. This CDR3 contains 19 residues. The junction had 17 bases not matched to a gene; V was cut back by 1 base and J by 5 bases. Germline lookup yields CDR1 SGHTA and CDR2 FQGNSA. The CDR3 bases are TGTGCCAGCAGCTTAGTGTCGGCCGCTAGCGGGTGGGGAGGAGATACGCAGTATTTT. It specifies CASSLVSAASGWGGDTQYF.

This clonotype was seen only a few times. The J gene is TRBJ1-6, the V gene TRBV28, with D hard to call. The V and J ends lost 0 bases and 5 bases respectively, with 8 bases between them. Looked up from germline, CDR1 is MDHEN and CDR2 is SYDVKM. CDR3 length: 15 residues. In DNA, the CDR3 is TGTGCCAGCAGTTTATGGGCAGACCATAATTCACCCCTCCACTTT. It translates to CASSLWADHNSPLHF.

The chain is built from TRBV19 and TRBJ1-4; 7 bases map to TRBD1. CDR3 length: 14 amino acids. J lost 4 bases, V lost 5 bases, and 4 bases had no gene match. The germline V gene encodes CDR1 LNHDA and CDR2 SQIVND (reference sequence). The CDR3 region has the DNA TGTGCCAGTAGTGGGACAGCAAGTAATGAAAAACTGTTTTTT. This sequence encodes CASSGTASNEKLFF.

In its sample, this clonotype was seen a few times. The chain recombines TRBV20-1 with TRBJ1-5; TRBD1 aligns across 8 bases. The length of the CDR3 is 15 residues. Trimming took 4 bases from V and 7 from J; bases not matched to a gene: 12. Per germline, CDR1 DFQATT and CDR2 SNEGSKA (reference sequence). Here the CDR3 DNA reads TGCAGTGCTACCCGACAGGGGTCGGTATACCAGCCCCAGCATTTT. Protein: CSATRQGSVYQPQHF.

The CDR3 nucleotides are TGCAGCGTCGGGCCCGGGACAGGGGGCAACGAGCAGTACTTC. The encoded protein is CSVGPGTGGNEQYF. V gene TRBV29-1 combines with J gene TRBJ2-7; TRBD1 agrees at 12 bases. V dropped 6 bases and J dropped 5; count of bases not matched to a gene: 8. The CDR3 loop spans 14 amino acids. CDR1 and CDR2 (germline): SQVTM, ANQGSEA.

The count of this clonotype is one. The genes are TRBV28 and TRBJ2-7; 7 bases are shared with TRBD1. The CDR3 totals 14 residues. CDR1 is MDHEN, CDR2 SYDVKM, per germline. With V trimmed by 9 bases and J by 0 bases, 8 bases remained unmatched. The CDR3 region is CASFSGTDSYEQYF. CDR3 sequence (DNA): TGTGCCAGTTTCTCCGGGACAGACTCCTACGAGCAGTACTTC.

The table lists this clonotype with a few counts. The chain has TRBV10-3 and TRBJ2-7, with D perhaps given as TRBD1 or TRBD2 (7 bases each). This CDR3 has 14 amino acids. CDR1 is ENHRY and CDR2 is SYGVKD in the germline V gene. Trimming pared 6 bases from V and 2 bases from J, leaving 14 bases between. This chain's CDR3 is CAIRGGGQTYEQYF. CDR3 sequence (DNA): TGTGCCATCAGGGGAGGGGGACAGACCTACGAGCAGTACTTC.

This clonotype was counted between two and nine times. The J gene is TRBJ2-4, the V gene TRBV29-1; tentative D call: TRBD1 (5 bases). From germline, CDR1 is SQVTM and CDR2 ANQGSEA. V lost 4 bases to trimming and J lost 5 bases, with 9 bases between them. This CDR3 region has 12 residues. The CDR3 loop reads CSVGGRQNIQYF. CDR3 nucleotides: TGCAGCGTTGGGGGCAGACAAAACATTCAGTACTTC.

Here the CDR3 reads CASSQERRGGPDTQYF. The CDR3 bases are TGTGCCAGCAGCCAAGAACGGCGGGGGGGACCAGATACGCAGTATTTT. V is TRBV4-2 and J is TRBJ2-3, with TRBD2 matching 9 bases. The trim removed 0 bases at V and 4 bases at J, leaving 5 bases unmatched. There are 16 residues in the CDR3. Germline V gene lookup returns CDR1 LGHNA and CDR2 YNFKEQ.

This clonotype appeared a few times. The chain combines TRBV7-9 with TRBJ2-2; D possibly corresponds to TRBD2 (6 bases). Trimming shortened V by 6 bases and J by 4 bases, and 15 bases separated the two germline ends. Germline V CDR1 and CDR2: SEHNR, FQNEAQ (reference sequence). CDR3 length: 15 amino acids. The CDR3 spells CASRKEGLATGELFF. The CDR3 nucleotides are TGTGCCAGCAGAAAGGAGGGACTCGCCACCGGGGAGCTGTTTTTT.

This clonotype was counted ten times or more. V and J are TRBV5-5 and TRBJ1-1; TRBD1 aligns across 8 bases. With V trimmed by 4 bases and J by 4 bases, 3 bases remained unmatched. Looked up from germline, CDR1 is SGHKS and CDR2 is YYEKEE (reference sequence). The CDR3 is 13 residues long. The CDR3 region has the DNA TGTGCCAGCAGCACCAGGGGGCTCACTGAAGCTTTCTTT. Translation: CASSTRGLTEAFF.

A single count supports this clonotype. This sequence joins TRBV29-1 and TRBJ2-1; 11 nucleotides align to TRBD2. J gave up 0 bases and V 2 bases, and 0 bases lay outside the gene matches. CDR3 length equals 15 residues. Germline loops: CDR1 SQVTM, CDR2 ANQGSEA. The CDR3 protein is CSVETSGSSYNEQFF. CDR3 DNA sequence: TGCAGCGTTGAAACTAGCGGGAGCTCCTACAATGAGCAGTTCTTC.

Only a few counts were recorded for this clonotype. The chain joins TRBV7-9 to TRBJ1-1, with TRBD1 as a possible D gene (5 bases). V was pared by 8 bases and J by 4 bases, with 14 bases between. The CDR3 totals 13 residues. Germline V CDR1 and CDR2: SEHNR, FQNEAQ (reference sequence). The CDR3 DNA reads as TGTGCCAGCCGCTACGGGGGTGGCACTGAAGCTTTCTTT. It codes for CASRYGGGTEAFF.

The CDR3 region has the DNA TGCGCCAGCAGCTTGTGGGACAGGAACATGAACACTGAAGCTTTCTTT. Its translation is CASSLWDRNMNTEAFF. The chain employs TRBV5-1 and TRBJ1-1; the match to TRBD1 covers 8 bases. Germline loops: CDR1 SGHRS, CDR2 YFSETQ. V dropped 1 base and J dropped 0; count of bases not matched to a gene: 5. The CDR3 runs to 16 residues.

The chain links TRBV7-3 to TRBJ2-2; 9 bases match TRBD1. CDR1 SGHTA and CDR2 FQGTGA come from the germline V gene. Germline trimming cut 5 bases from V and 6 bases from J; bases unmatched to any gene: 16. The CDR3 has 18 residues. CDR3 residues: CASSATFVGQGLSGELFF. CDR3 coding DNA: TGTGCCAGCAGCGCAACGTTTGTGGGACAGGGTTTGTCCGGGGAGCTGTTTTTT.

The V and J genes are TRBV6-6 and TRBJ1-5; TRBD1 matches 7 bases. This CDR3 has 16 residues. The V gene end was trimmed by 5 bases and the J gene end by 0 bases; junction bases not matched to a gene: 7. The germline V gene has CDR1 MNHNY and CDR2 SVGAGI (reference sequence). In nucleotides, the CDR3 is TGTGCCAGCAGTCAAACAGGGGTTTATAGCAATCAGCCCCAGCATTTT. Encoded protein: CASSQTGVYSNQPQHF.

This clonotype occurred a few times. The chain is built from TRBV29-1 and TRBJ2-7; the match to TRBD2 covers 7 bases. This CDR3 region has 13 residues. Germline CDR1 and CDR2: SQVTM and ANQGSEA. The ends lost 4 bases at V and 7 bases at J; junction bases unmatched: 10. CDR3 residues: CSVGYRPAGEQYF. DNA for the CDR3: TGCAGCGTTGGGTACCGACCAGCGGGGGAGCAGTACTTC.

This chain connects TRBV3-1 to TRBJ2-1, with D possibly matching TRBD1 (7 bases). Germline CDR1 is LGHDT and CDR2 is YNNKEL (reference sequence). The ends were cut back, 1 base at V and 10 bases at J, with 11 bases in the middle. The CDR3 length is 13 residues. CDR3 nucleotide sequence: TGTGCCAGCAGCCAAGGGCGGGACAGCGAGCAGTTCTTC. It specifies CASSQGRDSEQFF.

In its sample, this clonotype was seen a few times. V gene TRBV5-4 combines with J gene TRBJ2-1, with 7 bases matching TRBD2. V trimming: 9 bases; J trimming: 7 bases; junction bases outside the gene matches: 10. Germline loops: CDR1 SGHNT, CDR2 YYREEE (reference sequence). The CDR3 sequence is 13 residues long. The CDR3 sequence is CAISPGLVNEQFF. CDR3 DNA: TGTGCCATATCCCCCGGACTAGTAAATGAGCAGTTCTTC.